The T cell receptor (beta chain) described here comes from a study of CD8 T cells in ankylosing spondylitis. CDR1 is SGHAT and CDR2 is FQNNGV in the germline V gene. The CDR3 runs to 17 residues. The V and J ends lost 0 bases and 6 bases, in that order; junction bases with no gene match: 8. This clonotype turned up a few times. The target antigen is unknown. General study results and limits: The study looked at matched synovial fluid samples from ankylosing spondylitis patients. Disease-linked clones were reported to be significantly enriched there. The study identified a TCR beta motif of several highly homologous variants that appeared characteristic of ankylosing spondylitis blood. Disease-associated clonotypes exhibited CD8+ identity and were relatively infrequent in peripheral blood.

It was by quantitative 5'-RACE with molecular barcodes that TCR beta libraries were made. TCRdb used MiXCR to reprocess the 5' RACE reads, holding one entry per CDR3 protein. The sample lists roughly 670,000 distinct CDR3 sequences, 19% occurring once. The chain has TRBV11-2 and TRBJ1-6, with 7 bases that match TRBD1. The clonotype comes from a male donor with ankylosing spondylitis. The sample taken for sequencing was blood, either unsorted or a sorted T cell fraction (not recorded which). The DNA for the CDR3 is TGTGCCAGCAGCTTAGATCGAGGGGGCGTAATTAATTCACCCCTCCACTTT. Its protein is CASSLDRGGVINSPLHF.